This T cell receptor beta chain was recovered during a study of liver allograft versus peripheral blood T cells. Overall study: Graft-liver T cell receptor repertoires were compared against recipient peripheral blood repertoires. Regarding the study as a whole: A difference was reportedly observed between T cell receptor repertoires inside liver allografts and those in peripheral blood.

Between the trimmed V and J ends, which lost 4 bases and 4 bases, there was a span of 14 bases. The CDR3 consists of 14 residues. Germline lookup yields CDR1 LNHDA and CDR2 SQIVND (reference sequence). This clonotype has ten or more counts. The antigen is not known. TCRdb reanalysed the reads using MiXCR and keeps one entry per CDR3 protein. The sample lists fewer than 15,000 distinct CDR3 sequences, about 20% occurring once. The rearrangement links TRBV19 to TRBJ2-7; weak D call: TRBD1 (6 bases). The clonotype comes from a human patient who had a liver transplant. Some T cells may arise from the graft donor. The CDR3 is CASSRQVSSYEQYF. The CDR3 nucleotides read TGTGCCAGTAGTAGACAGGTCTCGTCGTACGAGCAGTACTTC.